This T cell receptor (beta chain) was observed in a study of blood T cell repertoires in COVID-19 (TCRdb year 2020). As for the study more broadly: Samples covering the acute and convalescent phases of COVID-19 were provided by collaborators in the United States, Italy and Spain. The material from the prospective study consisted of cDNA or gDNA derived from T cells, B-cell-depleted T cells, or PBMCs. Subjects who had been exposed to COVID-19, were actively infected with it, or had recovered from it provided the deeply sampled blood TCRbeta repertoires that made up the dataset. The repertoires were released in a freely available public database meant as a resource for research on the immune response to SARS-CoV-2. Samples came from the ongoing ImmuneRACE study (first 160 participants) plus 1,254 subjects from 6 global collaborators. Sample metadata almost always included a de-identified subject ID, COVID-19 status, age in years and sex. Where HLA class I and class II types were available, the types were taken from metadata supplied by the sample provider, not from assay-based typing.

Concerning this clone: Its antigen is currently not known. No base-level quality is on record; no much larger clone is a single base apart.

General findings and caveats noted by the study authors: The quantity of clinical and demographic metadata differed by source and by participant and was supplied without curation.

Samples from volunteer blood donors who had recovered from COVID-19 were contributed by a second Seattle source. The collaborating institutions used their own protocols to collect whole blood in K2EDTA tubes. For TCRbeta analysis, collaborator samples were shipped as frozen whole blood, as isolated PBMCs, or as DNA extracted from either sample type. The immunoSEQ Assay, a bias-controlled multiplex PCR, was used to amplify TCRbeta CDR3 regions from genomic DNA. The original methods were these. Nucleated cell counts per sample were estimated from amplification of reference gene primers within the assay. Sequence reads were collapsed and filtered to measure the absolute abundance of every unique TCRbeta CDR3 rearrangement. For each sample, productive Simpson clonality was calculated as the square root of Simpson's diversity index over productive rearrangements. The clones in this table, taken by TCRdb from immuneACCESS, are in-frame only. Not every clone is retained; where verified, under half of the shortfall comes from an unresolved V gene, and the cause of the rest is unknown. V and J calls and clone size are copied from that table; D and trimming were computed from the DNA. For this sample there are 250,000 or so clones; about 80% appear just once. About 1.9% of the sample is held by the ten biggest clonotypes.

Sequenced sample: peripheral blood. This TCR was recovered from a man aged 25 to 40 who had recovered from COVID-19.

The CDR3 reads as follows: CASSWPTGELFF. In nucleotides, the sequence is TGTGCCAGCTCATGGCCCACCGGGGAGCTGTTTTTT. This chain joins TRBV12-3 or TRBV12-4 to TRBJ2-2; the D segment cannot be called with confidence. The germline ends are 8 bases apart after V is trimmed by 8 bases and J by 4 bases. Measured from the cysteine to the phenylalanine, the CDR3 is 12 residues long. Here the CDR3 DNA is all that survives: 36 bases in frame from base 1.